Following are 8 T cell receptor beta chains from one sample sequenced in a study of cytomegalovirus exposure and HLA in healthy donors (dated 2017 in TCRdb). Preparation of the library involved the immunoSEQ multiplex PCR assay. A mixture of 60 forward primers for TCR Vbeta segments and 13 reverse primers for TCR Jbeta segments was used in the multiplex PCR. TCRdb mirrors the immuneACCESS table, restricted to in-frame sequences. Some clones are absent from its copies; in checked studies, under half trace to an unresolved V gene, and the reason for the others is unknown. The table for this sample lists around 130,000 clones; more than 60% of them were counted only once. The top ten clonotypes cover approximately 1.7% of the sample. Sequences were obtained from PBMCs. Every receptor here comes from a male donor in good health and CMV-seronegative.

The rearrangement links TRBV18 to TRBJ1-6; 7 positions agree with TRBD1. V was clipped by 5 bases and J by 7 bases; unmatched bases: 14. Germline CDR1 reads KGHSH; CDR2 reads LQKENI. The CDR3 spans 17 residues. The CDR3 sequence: CASSTRDRVGANSPLHF. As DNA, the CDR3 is TGTGCCAGCTCAACACGAGACAGGGTTGGGGCAAATTCACCCCTCCACTTT.

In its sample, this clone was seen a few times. The DNA for the CDR3 is TGTGCCAGCAGCCCCCTGTCCGGGACAGGGGGCGGGACGACTAATGAAAAACTGTTTTTT. It is translated as CASSPLSGTGGGTTNEKLFF. The V and J genes are TRBV27 and TRBJ1-4, with 12 bases matching TRBD1. V gave up 6 bases and J gave up 2 bases; unmatched junction bases: 16. The CDR3 extends over 20 amino acids. Per germline, CDR1 MNHEY and CDR2 SMNVEV (reference sequence).

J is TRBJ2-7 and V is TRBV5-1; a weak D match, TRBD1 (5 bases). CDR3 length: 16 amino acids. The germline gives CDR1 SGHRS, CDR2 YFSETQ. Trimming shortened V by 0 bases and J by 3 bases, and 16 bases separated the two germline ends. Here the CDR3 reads CASSLVKGARIYEQYF. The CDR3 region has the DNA TGCGCCAGCAGCTTGGTGAAAGGGGCGAGGATCTACGAGCAGTACTTC.

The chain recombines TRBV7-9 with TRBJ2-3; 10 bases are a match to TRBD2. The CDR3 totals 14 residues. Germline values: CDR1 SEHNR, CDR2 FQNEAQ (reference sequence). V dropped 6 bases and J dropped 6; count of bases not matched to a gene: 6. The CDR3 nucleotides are TGTGCCAGCAGAACCGGGACTAGCGAGGATACGCAGTATTTT. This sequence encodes CASRTGTSEDTQYF.

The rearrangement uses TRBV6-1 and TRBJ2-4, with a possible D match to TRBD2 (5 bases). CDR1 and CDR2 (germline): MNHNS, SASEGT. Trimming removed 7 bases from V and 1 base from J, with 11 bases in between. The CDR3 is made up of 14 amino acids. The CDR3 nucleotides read TGTGCCAGCACCCTCGGGGATGCCAAAAACATTCAGTACTTC. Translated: CASTLGDAKNIQYF.

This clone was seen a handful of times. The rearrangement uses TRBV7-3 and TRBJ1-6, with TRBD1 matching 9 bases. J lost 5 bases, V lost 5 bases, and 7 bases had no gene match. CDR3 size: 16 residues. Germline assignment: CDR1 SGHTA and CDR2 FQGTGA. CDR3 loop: CASSREGTGNNSPLHF. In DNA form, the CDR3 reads TGTGCCAGCAGCCGAGAGGGGACAGGGAATAATTCACCCCTCCACTTT.

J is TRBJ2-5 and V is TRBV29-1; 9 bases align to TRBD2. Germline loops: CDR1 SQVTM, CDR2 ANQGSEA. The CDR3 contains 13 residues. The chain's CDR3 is CTISAGGSETQYF. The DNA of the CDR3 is TGCACCATCTCAGCGGGGGGTTCAGAGACCCAGTACTTC.

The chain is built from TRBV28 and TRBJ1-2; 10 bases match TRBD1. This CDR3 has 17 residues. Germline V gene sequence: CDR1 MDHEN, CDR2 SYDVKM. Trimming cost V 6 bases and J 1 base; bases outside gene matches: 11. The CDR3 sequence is CASSQTPGTGVNYGYTF. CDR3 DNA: TGTGCCAGCAGCCAAACCCCCGGGACAGGGGTTAACTATGGCTACACCTTC.